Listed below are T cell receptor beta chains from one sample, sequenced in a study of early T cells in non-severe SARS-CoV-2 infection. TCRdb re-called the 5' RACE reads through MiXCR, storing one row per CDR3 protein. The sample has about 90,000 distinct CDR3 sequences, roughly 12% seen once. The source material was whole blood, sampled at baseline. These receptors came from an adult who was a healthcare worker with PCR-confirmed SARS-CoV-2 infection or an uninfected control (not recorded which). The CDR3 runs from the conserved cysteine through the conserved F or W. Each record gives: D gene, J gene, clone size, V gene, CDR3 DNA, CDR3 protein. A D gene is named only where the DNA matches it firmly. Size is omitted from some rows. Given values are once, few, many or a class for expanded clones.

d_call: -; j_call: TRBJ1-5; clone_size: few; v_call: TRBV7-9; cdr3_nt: TGTGCCAGCAGCTTAGTTCACCCGGATTGGGGGGGTAACAGCAATCAGCCCCAGCATTTT; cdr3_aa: CASSLVHPDWGGNSNQPQHF
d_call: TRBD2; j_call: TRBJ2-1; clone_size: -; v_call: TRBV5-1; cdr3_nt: TGCGCCAGCACCCTTACTAGCGGGAGGGCCGGGAATGAGCAGTTCTTC; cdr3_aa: CASTLTSGRAGNEQFF
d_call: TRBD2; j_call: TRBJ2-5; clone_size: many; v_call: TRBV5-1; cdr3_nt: TGCGCCAGCTGGCGGAGTAGCGGGAGTCAAGAGACCCAGTACTTC; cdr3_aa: CASWRSSGSQETQYF
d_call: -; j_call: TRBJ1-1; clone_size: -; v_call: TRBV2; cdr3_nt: TGTGCCAGCAGCGCCATCCCTGAGAACACTGAAGCTTTCTTT; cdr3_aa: CASSAIPENTEAFF
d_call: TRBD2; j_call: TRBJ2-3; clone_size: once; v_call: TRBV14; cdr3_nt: TGTGCCAGCAGCCCCGGACTAGCCTACACAGATACGCAGTATTTT; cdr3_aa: CASSPGLAYTDTQYF
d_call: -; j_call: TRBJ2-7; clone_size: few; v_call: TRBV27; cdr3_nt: TGTGCCAGCAGTTTATTCCCAGGGGCCTACGAGCAGTACTTC; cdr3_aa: CASSLFPGAYEQYF
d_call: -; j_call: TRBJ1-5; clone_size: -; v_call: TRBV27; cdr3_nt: TGTGCCAGCAGCTCCGCGCCACAGGCCACTAGCAATCAGCCCCAGCATTTT; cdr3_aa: CASSSAPQATSNQPQHF
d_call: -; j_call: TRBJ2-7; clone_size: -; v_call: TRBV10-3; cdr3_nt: TGTGCCATCGCGCGATTAAGCTCCTACGAGCAGTACTTC; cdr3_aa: CAIARLSSYEQYF
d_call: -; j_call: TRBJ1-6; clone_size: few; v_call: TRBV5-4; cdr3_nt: TGTGCCAGCAGAAAAGGGGGAATTAATTCACCCCTCCACTTT; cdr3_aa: CASRKGGINSPLHF
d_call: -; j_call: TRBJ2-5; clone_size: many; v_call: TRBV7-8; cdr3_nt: TGTGCCAGCAGCAGTGAGACAGTTGGGACCCAGTACTTC; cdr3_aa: CASSSETVGTQYF
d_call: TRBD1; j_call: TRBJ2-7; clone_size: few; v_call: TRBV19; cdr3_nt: TGTGCCAGTAGGTCTACAGGGGGGAAGCAGTACTTC; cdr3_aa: CASRSTGGKQYF
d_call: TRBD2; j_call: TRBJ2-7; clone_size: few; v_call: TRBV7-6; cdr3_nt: TGTGCCAGCAGCTTTAAAAAGGGGAGCGGGGCCTCCTCCTACGAGCAGTACTTC; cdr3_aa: CASSFKKGSGASSYEQYF
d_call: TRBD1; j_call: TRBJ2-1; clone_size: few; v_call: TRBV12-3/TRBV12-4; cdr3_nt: TGTGCCAGCAGCCACCCCGTCGGGACAGGCCCGTTCTTC; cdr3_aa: CASSHPVGTGPFF
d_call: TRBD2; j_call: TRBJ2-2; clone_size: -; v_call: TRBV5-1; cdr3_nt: TGCGCCAGCAGCTTGGGTGATAGCGGGTACACCGGGGAGCTGTTTTTT; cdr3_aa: CASSLGDSGYTGELFF
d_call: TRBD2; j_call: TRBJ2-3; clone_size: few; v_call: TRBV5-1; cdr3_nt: TGCGCCAGCAGCTTGGATCAGCGGGGGGGCATGGCAGATACGCAGTATTTT; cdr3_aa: CASSLDQRGGMADTQYF
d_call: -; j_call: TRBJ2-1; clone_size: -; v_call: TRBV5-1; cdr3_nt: TGCGCCAGCAGTGTGGGCTACTCCTACAATGAGCAGTTCTTC; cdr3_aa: CASSVGYSYNEQFF